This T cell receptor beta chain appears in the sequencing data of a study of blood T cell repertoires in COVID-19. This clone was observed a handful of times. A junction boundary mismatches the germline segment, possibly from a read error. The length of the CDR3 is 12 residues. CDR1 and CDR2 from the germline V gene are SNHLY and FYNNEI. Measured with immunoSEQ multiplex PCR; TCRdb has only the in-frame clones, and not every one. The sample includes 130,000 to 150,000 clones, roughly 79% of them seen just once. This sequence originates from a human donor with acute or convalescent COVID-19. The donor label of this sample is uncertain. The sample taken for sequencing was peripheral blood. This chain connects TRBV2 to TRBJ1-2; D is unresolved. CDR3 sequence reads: CASSQKEVRGHF. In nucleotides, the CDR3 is TGTGCCAGCAGTCAAAAGGAGGTCCGCGGGCACTTC.